These 20 T cell receptor beta chains came from one sample sequenced in a study of blood T cell repertoires in COVID-19. Assay: immunoSEQ multiplex PCR; the TCRdb copy retains only in-frame clones and omits some. In the table there are about 250,000 clones, around four fifths of which are singletons. Sequencing input: peripheral blood. These TCRs come from a man aged 80 or over with acute or convalescent COVID-19.

The V call is TRBV3-1 (or the pseudogene TRBV3-2), the J call TRBJ2-3; tentative D call: TRBD1 (5 bases). Deletions cut 4 bases from V and 8 bases from J, with 16 bases between. The CDR3 consists of 14 residues. Per the germline V gene, CDR1 is LGHDT and CDR2 is YNNKEL (reference sequence). For the CDR3, the DNA is TGTGCCAGCAGCCCCCCCGGCAGGGTCGGTACGCAGTATTTT. This codes for CASSPPGRVGTQYF.

This rearrangement joins TRBV19 to TRBJ2-7; 8 bases are shared with TRBD1. CDR1 LNHDA and CDR2 SQIVND come from the germline V gene (reference sequence). The V and J ends lost 6 bases and 6 bases, in that order; junction bases with no gene match: 16. This CDR3 has 16 amino acids. CDR3 protein: CASRGQSGQEAFEQYF. CDR3 in DNA: TGTGCCAGTAGGGGGCAATCGGGACAGGAGGCCTTCGAGCAGTACTTC.

This chain joins TRBV3-1 (or the pseudogene TRBV3-2) and TRBJ1-4; 9 positions agree with TRBD1. The length of the CDR3 is 19 residues. The germline CDR1 and CDR2 sequences are LGHDT and YNNKEL (reference sequence). J gave up 7 bases and V 4 bases, and 19 bases lay outside the gene matches. In DNA form, the CDR3 reads TGTGCCAGCAGCCCCACAATTTGGCAACAGGGGGCTTACCGTGAAAAACTGTTTTTT. Translated, it gives CASSPTIWQQGAYREKLFF.

This clone came up a few times. DNA for the CDR3: TGTGCCAGCAGCTGGGGAGGGTCCTACGAGCAGTACTTC. Its translation is CASSWGGSYEQYF. J is TRBJ2-7 and V is TRBV12-3 or TRBV12-4, with 7 bases identical to TRBD2. Losses at the gene ends were 6 bases for V and 1 base for J; bases not matched to a gene: 3. This CDR3 comprises 13 residues.

The chain couples TRBV6-5 to TRBJ1-2; D perhaps matches TRBD1 (5 bases). Germline V lookup: CDR1 MNHEY, CDR2 SVGAGI. The V gene lost 2 bases and the J gene lost 2 bases, with 12 bases spanning the gap. The CDR3 has 15 residues. The CDR3 coding sequence is TGTGCCAGCAGTTACCGAGGAGACAGAAACTATGGCTACACCTTC. Translating gives CASSYRGDRNYGYTF.

The CDR3 sequence is CASSQGLPAYEQYF. The CDR3 DNA is TGTGCCAGCAGCCAAGGACTTCCCGCCTACGAGCAGTACTTC. The V and J genes are TRBV3-1 (or the pseudogene TRBV3-2) and TRBJ2-7; D uncertain. The CDR3 extends over 14 amino acids. V lost 1 base and J lost 2, with 9 bases in between. The germline CDR1 and CDR2 sequences are LGHDT and YNNKEL (reference sequence).

Written as DNA, the CDR3 is TGTGCCAGCAGTACTCAACAGGGGGCAGGCGGGGAGCTGTTTTTT. Translation: CASSTQQGAGGELFF. This chain links TRBV7-6 with TRBJ2-2; 9 positions agree with TRBD1. The CDR3 loop spans 15 amino acids. Germline assignment: CDR1 SGHVS and CDR2 FNYEAQ. V shed 6 bases, J shed 7 bases, and the junction held 9 bases outside the gene matches. The entire variable domain, with the rest obtained from reference TRBV7-6 and TRBJ2-2, is as follows: GAGVSQSPRYKVTKRGQDVALRCDPISGHVSLYWYRQALGQGPEFLTYFNYEAQQDKSGLPNDRFSAERPEGSISTLTIQRTEQRDSAMYRCASSTQQGAGGELFFGEGSRLTVL.

The gene calls are TRBV24-1 and TRBJ2-1; 7 bases align to TRBD1. CDR3 size: 16 residues. The V and J ends lost 5 bases and 0 bases, in that order; junction bases with no gene match: 6. Germline V gene sequence: CDR1 KGHDR, CDR2 SFDVKD. CDR3 sequence (DNA): TGTGCCACCAGTGGGACGGACAGGAGCTCCTACAATGAGCAGTTCTTC. Its translation: CATSGTDRSSYNEQFF.

The chain recombines TRBV24-1 with TRBJ2-1; the D gene is possibly TRBD2 (5 bases). Trimming stripped 5 bases from V and 4 bases from J, with 14 bases between. Germline V CDR1 and CDR2: KGHDR, SFDVKD. The CDR3 runs 15 residues. The CDR3 loop is CATSAKTVAYNEQFF. The CDR3, as DNA: TGTGCCACCAGTGCCAAGACCGTAGCGTACAATGAGCAGTTCTTC.

This clone was seen only a few times. The chain has TRBV28 and TRBJ2-3; TRBD1 aligns across 9 bases. The V and J ends lost 4 bases and 8 bases, in that order; junction bases with no gene match: 4. Germline V gene data show CDR1 as MDHEN and CDR2 as SYDVKM. The CDR3 runs to 13 residues. CDR3 amino acids: CASSYGQGSTQYF. The CDR3 nucleotides read TGTGCCAGCAGTTACGGACAGGGGAGTACGCAGTATTTT.

This chain connects TRBV11-1 to TRBJ2-7; 7 nucleotides align to TRBD2. The CDR3 is 14 residues long. V was pared by 5 bases and J by 4 bases, with 8 bases of the junction left unmatched. CDR1 SGHAT and CDR2 FQDESV come from the germline V gene (reference sequence). The CDR3 spells CASSLAHSGYEQYF. The CDR3 nucleotides are TGTGCCAGCAGCCTGGCCCATAGCGGGTACGAGCAGTACTTC. The whole variable domain, remainder taken from reference TRBV11-1 and TRBJ2-7, is EAEVAQSPRYKITEKSQAVAFWCDPISGHATLYWYRQILGQGPELLVQFQDESVVDDSQLPKDRFSAERLKGVDSTLKIQPAELGDSAMYLCASSLAHSGYEQYFGPGTRLTVT.

The chain is built from TRBV9 and TRBJ2-7; 12 nucleotides line up with TRBD1. Trimming removed 6 bases from V and 6 bases from J; junction bases left unmatched: 22. Germline-derived CDR1 and CDR2 are SGDLS and YYNGEE. The CDR3 has 19 residues. In nucleotides, the CDR3 is TGTGCCAGCACCCTCCGGGGGACAGGGGGCTCTCCTACTTCGGGCGAGCAGTACTTC. This gives the protein CASTLRGTGGSPTSGEQYF.

J is TRBJ2-5 and V is TRBV28, with 7 bases matching TRBD1. Per germline, CDR1 MDHEN and CDR2 SYDVKM. The CDR3 sequence is 17 residues long. The V segment lost 3 bases and the J segment 2 bases; nucleotides outside the gene matches: 12. This CDR3 reads CASSFSGGHNNQETQYF. Here the CDR3 DNA reads TGTGCCAGCAGTTTTTCAGGGGGTCATAACAATCAAGAGACCCAGTACTTC.

The chain employs TRBV6-5 and TRBJ1-2; D is possibly TRBD1 (5 bases). The V gene lost 0 bases and the J gene lost 3 bases, with 11 bases spanning the gap. This CDR3 has 15 residues. Germline V lookup: CDR1 MNHEY, CDR2 SVGAGI. In DNA form, the CDR3 reads TGTGCCAGCAGTTACTCGTCAGGGAGGCACTATGGCTACACCTTC. This encodes CASSYSSGRHYGYTF.

CDR3 region: CASRTTGGVGELFF. As DNA, the CDR3 is TGTGCCAGTCGAACTACAGGGGGCGTCGGGGAGCTGTTTTTT. The rearrangement links TRBV19 to TRBJ2-2; the match to TRBD1 covers 9 bases. CDR3 size: 14 residues. Trimming at V came to 8 bases and at J to 7 bases, leaving 8 bases not matched to a gene. The germline gives CDR1 LNHDA, CDR2 SQIVND (reference sequence).

Comments on this clone: Other DNA sequences within the sample encode an identical CDR3. The gene calls are TRBV5-1 and TRBJ1-1; possible D gene TRBD1, 5 bases. Trimming stripped 4 bases from V and 2 bases from J, with 9 bases between. The CDR3 extends over 13 amino acids. The V gene's germline CDR1 is SGHRS and CDR2 YFSETQ. The CDR3 nucleotides read TGCGCCAGCAGCGCCACAGGTAACACTGAAGCTTTCTTT. This translates into CASSATGNTEAFF.

This chain links TRBV7-2 with TRBJ1-4; D unclear. This CDR3 is built from 16 residues. Trimming pared 0 bases from V and 2 bases from J, leaving 10 bases between. Germline CDR1 and CDR2: SGHTA and FQGNSA. The CDR3 sequence: CASSLARGATNEKLFF. Here the CDR3 DNA reads TGTGCCAGCAGCTTAGCCAGAGGCGCCACTAATGAAAAACTGTTTTTT.

The rearrangement uses TRBV24-1 and TRBJ2-7, with D tentatively TRBD2 (6 bases). Germline V lookup: CDR1 KGHDR, CDR2 SFDVKD. Trimming pared 5 bases from V and 5 bases from J, leaving 15 bases between. The CDR3 is 14 residues long. The CDR3 reads CATSAGGLRDEQYF. For the CDR3, the DNA is TGTGCCACCAGTGCCGGGGGTTTGCGGGACGAGCAGTACTTC.

CDR3 in DNA: TGTGCCAGCAGTTGGGCCCCAGGGATGCCTAGCACAGATACGCAGTATTTT. Its translation: CASSWAPGMPSTDTQYF. The chain carries TRBV7-8 and TRBJ2-3, with D possibly TRBD1 on 5 matching bases. The V gene lost 6 bases and the J gene lost 0 bases, with 19 bases spanning the gap. Looked up from germline, CDR1 is SGHVS and CDR2 is FQNEAQ. There are 17 residues in the CDR3.

CDR3 coding DNA: TGCAGCGTTAGTTACAGGACAGGGCAGCCCCAGCATTTT. Protein product: CSVSYRTGQPQHF. The rearrangement uses TRBV29-1 and TRBJ1-5; 8 nucleotides agree with TRBD1. The junction had 7 bases not matched to a gene; V was cut back by 5 bases and J by 7 bases. The CDR3 has 13 amino acids. Per germline, CDR1 SQVTM and CDR2 ANQGSEA.